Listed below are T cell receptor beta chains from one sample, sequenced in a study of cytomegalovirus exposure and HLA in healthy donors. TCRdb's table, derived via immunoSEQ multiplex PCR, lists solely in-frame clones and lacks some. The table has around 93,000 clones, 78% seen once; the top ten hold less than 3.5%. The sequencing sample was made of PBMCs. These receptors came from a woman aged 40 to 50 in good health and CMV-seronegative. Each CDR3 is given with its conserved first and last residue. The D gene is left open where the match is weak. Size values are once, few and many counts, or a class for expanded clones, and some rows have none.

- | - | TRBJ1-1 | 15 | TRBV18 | TGTGCCAGCTCACCAGGGGCAGGGGTAACACTGGAAGCTTTCTTT | CASSPGAGVTLEAFF
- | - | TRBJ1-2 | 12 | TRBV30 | TGTGCCTGGAGTGTACGAGGGTCGAGGGCCTTCTTC | CAWSVRGSRAFF
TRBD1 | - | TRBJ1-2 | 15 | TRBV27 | TGTGCCAGCAGTCCTGACAGGGCCCCTAACTATGGCTACACCTTC | CASSPDRAPNYGYTF
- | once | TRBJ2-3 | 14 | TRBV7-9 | TGTGCCAGCAGCTTGAGGGAGGGCACAGATACGCAGTATTTT | CASSLREGTDTQYF
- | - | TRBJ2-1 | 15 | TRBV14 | TGTGCCAGCAGCCCCGGACTACCCCGAGGGAATGAGCAGTTCTTC | CASSPGLPRGNEQFF
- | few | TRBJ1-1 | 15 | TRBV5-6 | TGTGCCAGCAGCTTGGCCGGGGGAGTGAGCACTGAAGCTTTCTTT | CASSLAGGVSTEAFF
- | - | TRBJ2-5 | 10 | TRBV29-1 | TGCAGCGTTCGCCAAGAGACCCAGTACTTC | CSVRQETQYF
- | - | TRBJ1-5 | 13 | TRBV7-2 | TGTGCCAGCAGCCAGGGTTCATGGCAGCCCCAGCATTTT | CASSQGSWQPQHF
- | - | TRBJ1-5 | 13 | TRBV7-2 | TGTGCCAGCAGCTTCGGGGTCAATCAGCCCCAGCATTTT | CASSFGVNQPQHF
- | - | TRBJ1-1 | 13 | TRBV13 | TGTGCCAGCAGCTCTCGGACTTATACTGAAGCTTTCTTT | CASSSRTYTEAFF
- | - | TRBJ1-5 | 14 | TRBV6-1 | TGTGCCAGCAGGAGGGAGGGGCTGGGGCAGCCCCAGCATTTT | CASRREGLGQPQHF
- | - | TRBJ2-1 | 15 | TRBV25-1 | TGTGCCAGCAGCGGGGTGGCTCGGTCCTACAATGAGCAGTTCTTC | CASSGVARSYNEQFF
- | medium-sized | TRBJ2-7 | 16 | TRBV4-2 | TGTGCCAGCAGCCAAGAAGCAACGACAGTCTCCTACGAGCAGTACTTC | CASSQEATTVSYEQYF
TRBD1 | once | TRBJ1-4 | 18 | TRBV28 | TGTGCCAGCAACCCCACGCCGGGGGCCGCTTACAGGGGTGAAAAACTGTTTTTT | CASNPTPGAAYRGEKLFF
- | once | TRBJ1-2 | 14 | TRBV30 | TGTGCCTGGAGTGTAAGCGCTACTAACTATGGCTACACCTTC | CAWSVSATNYGYTF
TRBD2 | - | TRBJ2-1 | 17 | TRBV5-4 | TGTGCCAGCAGCATGGAGTTACTAGCGGGAGGTGACAATGAGCAGTTCTTC | CASSMELLAGGDNEQFF
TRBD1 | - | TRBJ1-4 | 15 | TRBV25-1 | TGTGCCAGCAGTGAACATACAGGGGTGGGCGAAAAACTGTTTTTT | CASSEHTGVGEKLFF
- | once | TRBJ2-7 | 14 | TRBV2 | TGTGCCAGCAGCCAGACAGATTTTACCTACGAGCAGTACTTC | CASSQTDFTYEQYF
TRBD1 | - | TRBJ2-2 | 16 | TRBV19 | TGTGCCAGTAGTCCCCGACAGGGGGCGGGCCCCGGGGAGCTGTTTTTT | CASSPRQGAGPGELFF
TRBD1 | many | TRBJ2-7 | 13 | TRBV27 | TGTGCCAGCAGTTTATATGAGGGGGCGGAGCAGTACTTC | CASSLYEGAEQYF
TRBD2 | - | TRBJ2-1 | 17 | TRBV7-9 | TGTGCCAGCAGCTTATTTTCCCTAGCGGGGTGGGGTGTTGAGCAGTTCTTC | CASSLFSLAGWGVEQFF
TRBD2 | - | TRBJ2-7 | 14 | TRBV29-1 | TGCAGCGTGGGACTAGCGGGGGCGGCCTACGAGCAGTACTTC | CSVGLAGAAYEQYF
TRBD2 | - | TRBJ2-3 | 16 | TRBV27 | TGTGCCAGCAGCGGACTAGCGGGAGTAGGGGCAGATACGCAGTATTTT | CASSGLAGVGADTQYF
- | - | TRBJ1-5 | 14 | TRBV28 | TGTGCCAGCAGTTTTGCTCAGGGTAATCAGCCCCAGCATTTT | CASSFAQGNQPQHF
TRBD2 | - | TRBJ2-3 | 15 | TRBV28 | TGTGCCAGCAGTTTTGGGACTAGCGGGGCAGATACGCAGTATTTT | CASSFGTSGADTQYF
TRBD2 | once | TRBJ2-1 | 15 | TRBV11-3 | TGTGCCAGCAGCTCGACTAGCGGCTTCCTCAATGAGCAGTTCTTC | CASSSTSGFLNEQFF
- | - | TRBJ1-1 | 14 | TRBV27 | TGTGCCAGCAGTCTTCAAACCGGGGGGACTGAAGCTTTCTTT | CASSLQTGGTEAFF
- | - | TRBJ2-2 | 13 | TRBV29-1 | TGCAGCGTTGATCCCGGGAGCACCGGGGAGCTGTTTTTT | CSVDPGSTGELFF
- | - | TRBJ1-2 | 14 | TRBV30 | TGTGCCCTTAAGGTCCCAGGGGTAGTCTATGGCTACACCTTC | CALKVPGVVYGYTF
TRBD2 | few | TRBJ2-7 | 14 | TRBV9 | TGTGCCAGCAGCGTAAGCGGGAGGGCCCACGAGCAGTACTTC | CASSVSGRAHEQYF
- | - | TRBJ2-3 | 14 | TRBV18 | TGTGCCAGCTCACCACTCGGGTCCAAAGATACGCAGTATTTT | CASSPLGSKDTQYF
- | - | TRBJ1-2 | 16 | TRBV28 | TGTGCCAGCACCAATGCAGGATTCAGATTGGGCTATGGCTACACCTTC | CASTNAGFRLGYGYTF
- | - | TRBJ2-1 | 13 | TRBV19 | TGTGCCAGTAGTAGCGCGGGGGCCAATGAGCAGTTCTTC | CASSSAGANEQFF
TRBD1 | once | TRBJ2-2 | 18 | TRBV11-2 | TGTGCCAGCAGCCTGCGTGGGGGGGGACAGGGGAACACCGGGGAGCTGTTTTTT | CASSLRGGGQGNTGELFF
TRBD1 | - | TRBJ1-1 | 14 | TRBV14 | TGTGCCAGCAGCCAAGCCACAGGGGGCACTGAAGCTTTCTTT | CASSQATGGTEAFF
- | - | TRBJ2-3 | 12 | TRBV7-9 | TGTGCCAGCAGCTCTGACAGGGATACGCAGTATTTT | CASSSDRDTQYF
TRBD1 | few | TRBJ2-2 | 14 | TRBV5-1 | TGCGCCAGCAGCTTCGACAGGGAGAGCGGGGAGCTGTTTTTT | CASSFDRESGELFF
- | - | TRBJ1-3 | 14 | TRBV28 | TGTGCCAGCAGTTTAAATAGACAGCTAAACACCATATATTTT | CASSLNRQLNTIYF
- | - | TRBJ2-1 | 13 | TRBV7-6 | TGTGCCAGCAGCCACTATGATAAGAATGAGCAGTTCTTC | CASSHYDKNEQFF
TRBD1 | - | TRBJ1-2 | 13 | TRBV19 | TGTGCCAGTAGTCGGGACAGCAGCTATGGCTACACCTTC | CASSRDSSYGYTF
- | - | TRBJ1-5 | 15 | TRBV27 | TGTGCCAGCAGTTTATCGGCCCATAGCAATCAGCCCCAGCATTTT | CASSLSAHSNQPQHF
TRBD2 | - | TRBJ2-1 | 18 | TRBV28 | TGTGCCAGCAGCCCATTTTTAGCGGGGTCGAGCTCCTACAATGAGCAGTTCTTC | CASSPFLAGSSSYNEQFF
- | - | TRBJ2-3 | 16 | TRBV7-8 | TGTGCCAGCAGCTTAGGTCGGCTGTACAAGCGAGATACGCAGTATTTT | CASSLGRLYKRDTQYF
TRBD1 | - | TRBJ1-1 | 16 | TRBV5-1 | TGCGCCAGCAGTCGGACAGGGAGTTCTTCGAACACTGAAGCTTTCTTT | CASSRTGSSSNTEAFF
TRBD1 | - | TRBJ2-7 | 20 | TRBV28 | TGTGCCAGCAGTTTATGTTTGGGGACCCCGGACAGGGAAATCCTCTACGAGCAGTACTTC | CASSLCLGTPDREILYEQYF
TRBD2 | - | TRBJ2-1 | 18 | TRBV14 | TGTGCCAGCAGCCAAGGGGGTCCTAGCGGGAGCAGAATAGGTGAGCAGTTCTTC | CASSQGGPSGSRIGEQFF
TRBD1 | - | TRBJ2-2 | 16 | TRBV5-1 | TGCGCCAGCAGCTCTACAGGGGTCGGGAACACCGGGGAGCTGTTTTTT | CASSSTGVGNTGELFF
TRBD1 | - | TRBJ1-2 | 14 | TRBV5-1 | TGCGCCAGCAGCCCGGGACAGGCCCCCCTTGGCTACACCTTC | CASSPGQAPLGYTF